This T cell receptor (beta chain) appears in the sequencing data of a study of CD4+ T cells in melanoma. Using immunoSEQ multiplex PCR, the repertoire was profiled, and TCRdb retains in-frame clones only, with some absent. This sample carries 110,000 to 150,000 clones, 92% of them seen once, and the ten largest clones take about 1.5%. Trimming pared 1 base from V and 10 bases from J, leaving 17 bases between. CDR3 size: 16 residues. Germline V lookup: CDR1 MGHDK, CDR2 SYGVNS. The chain is built from TRBV25-1 and TRBJ1-6; D is perhaps TRBD1 (5 bases). This sequence was found in a human donor with melanoma. CDR3 amino acids: CASSESRGTVTSPLHF. The CDR3 DNA is TGTGCCAGCAGTGAATCCCGGGGGACCGTCACGTCACCCCTCCACTTT.